The clone carrying this T cell receptor (beta chain) was seen once. Generated by immunoSEQ multiplex PCR, the TCRdb table keeps only in-frame clones and is missing some. The sample lists 350,000 to 500,000 clones, approximately 89% occurring once. The germline V gene has CDR1 SEHNR and CDR2 FQNEAQ (reference sequence). The CDR3 sequence is 14 residues long. The ends lost 5 bases at V and 4 bases at J; junction bases unmatched: 5. The treatment was: approximately 18 received Ad26.COV2.S at low or high dose, single or two shots; five or six received placebo; per-sample allocation not given. Material that was analyzed had been drawn on day 63 after the first vaccine or placebo injection. This sample was included in a study of Ad26.COV2.S vaccination and SARS-CoV-2 variants.

This chain uses TRBV7-9 with TRBJ2-3, with 8 bases matching TRBD1. The material was peripheral blood, obtained in a trial of Ad26.COV2.S vaccine versus placebo. The receptor comes from a person aged 18-60 years who received the Ad26.COV2.S COVID-19 vaccine or a placebo. As DNA, the CDR3 is TGTGCCAGCAGCGTGGCAGGGGGCGCAGATACGCAGTATTTT. Its protein is CASSVAGGADTQYF.